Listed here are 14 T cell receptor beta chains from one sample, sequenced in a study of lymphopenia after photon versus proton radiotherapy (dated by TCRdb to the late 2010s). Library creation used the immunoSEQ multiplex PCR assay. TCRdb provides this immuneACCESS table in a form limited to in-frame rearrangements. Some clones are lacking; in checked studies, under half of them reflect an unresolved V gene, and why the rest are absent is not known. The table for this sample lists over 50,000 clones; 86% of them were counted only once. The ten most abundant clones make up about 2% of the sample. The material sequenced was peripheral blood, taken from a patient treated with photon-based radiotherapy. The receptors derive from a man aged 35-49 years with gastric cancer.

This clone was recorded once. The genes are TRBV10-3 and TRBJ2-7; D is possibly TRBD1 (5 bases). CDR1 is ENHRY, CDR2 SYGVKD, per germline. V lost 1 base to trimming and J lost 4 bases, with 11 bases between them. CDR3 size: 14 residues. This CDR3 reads CAISEFVGAYEQYF. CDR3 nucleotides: TGTGCCATCAGTGAGTTTGTAGGGGCGTACGAGCAGTACTTC.

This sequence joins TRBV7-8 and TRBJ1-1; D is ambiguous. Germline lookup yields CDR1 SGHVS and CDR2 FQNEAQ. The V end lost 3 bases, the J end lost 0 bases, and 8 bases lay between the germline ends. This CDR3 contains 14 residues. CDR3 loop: CASSFSSLNTEAFF. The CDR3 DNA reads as TGTGCCAGCAGCTTTTCCAGCCTGAACACTGAAGCTTTCTTT.

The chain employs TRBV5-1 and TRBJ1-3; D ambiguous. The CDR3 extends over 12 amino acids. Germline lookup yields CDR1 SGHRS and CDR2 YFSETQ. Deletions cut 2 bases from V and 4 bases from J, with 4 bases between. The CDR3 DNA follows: TGCGCCAGCAGCTTAGAAGGAAACACCATATATTTT. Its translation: CASSLEGNTIYF. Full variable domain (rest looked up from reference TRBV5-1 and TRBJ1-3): KAGVTQTPRYLIKTRGQQVTLSCSPISGHRSVSWYQQTPGQGLQFLFEYFSETQRNKGNFPGRFSGRQFSNSRSEMNVSTLELGDSALYLCASSLEGNTIYFGEGSWLTVV.

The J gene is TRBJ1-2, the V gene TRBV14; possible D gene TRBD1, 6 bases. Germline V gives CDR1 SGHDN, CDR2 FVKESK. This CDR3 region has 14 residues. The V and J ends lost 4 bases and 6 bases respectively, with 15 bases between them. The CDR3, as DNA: TGTGCCAGCAGCCTCCTGCGGGGGGCCGATGGCTACACCTTC. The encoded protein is CASSLLRGADGYTF.

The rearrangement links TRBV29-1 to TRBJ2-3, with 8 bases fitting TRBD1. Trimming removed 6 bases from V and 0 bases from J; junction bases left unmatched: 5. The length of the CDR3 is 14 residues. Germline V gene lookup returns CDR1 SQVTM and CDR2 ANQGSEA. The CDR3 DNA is TGCAGCGTCGGACAGGGTACTAGCACAGATACGCAGTATTTT. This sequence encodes CSVGQGTSTDTQYF.

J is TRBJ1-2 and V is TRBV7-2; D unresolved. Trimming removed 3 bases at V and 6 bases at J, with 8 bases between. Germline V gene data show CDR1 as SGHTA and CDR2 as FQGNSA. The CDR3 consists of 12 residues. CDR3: CASSFQDDGYTF. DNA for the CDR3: TGTGCCAGCAGCTTCCAGGATGATGGCTACACCTTC.

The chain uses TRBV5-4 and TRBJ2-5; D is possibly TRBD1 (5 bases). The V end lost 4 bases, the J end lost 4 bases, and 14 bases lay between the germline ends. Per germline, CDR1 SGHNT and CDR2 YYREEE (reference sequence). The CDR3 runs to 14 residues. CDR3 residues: CASSDRMGPETQYF. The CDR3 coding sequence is TGTGCCAGCAGCGACCGGATGGGGCCAGAGACCCAGTACTTC. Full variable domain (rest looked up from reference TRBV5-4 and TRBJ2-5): ETGVTQSPTHLIKTRGQQVTLRCSSQSGHNTVSWYQQALGQGPQFIFQYYREEENGRGNFPPRFSGLQFPNYSSELNVNALELDDSALYLCASSDRMGPETQYFGPGTRLLVL.

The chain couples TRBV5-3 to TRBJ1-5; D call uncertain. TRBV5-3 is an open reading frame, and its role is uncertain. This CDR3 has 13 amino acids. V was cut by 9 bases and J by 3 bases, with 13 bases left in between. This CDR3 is CATPGQDNQPQHF. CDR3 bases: TGTGCCACGCCGGGCCAGGACAATCAGCCCCAGCATTTT.

CDR3 bases: TGTGCCAGCAGCGTAGGTCCTACATTAGGGGAGAACACTGAAGCTTTCTTT. Encoded protein: CASSVGPTLGENTEAFF. The genes are TRBV9 and TRBJ1-1; D is perhaps TRBD1 (5 bases). The CDR3 spans 17 residues. In germline, CDR1 is SGDLS, CDR2 YYNGEE. V dropped 0 bases and J dropped 1 base, with 16 bases sitting between them.

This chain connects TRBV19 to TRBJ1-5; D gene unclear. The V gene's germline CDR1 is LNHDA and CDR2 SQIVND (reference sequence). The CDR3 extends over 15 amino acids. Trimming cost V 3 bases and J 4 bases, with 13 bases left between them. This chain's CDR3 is CASSMGSLGNQPQHF. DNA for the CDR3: TGTGCCAGTAGTATGGGCTCCTTGGGGAATCAGCCCCAGCATTTT.

The CDR3 nucleotides are TGTGCCAGCTCCCCCGGGACTAGCGCCTCCTACGAGCAGTACTTC. Residues: CASSPGTSASYEQYF. The chain recombines TRBV18 with TRBJ2-7; TRBD2 aligns across 10 bases. From germline, CDR1 is KGHSH and CDR2 LQKENI. The CDR3 has 15 residues. The J segment lost 0 bases and the V segment lost 6 bases, leaving 5 bases of the junction unmatched.

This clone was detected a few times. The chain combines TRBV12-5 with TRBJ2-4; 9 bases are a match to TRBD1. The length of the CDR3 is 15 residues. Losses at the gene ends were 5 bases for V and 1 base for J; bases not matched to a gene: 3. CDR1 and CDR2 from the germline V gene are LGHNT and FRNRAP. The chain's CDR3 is CASGPGTGAKNIQYF. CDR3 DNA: TGTGCTAGTGGTCCCGGGACAGGGGCCAAAAACATTCAGTACTTC.

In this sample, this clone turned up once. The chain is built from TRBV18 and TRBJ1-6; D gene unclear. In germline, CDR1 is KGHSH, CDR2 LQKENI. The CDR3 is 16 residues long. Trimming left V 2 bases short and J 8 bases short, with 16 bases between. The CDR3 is CASSPGQARADSPLHF. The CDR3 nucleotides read TGTGCCAGCTCACCAGGGCAGGCTAGGGCGGATTCACCCCTCCACTTT. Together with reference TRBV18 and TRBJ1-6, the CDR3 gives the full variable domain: NAGVMQNPRHLVRRRGQEARLRCSPMKGHSHVYWYRQLPEEGLKFMVYLQKENIIDESGMPKERFSAEFPKEGPSILRIQQVVRGDSAAYFCASSPGQARADSPLHFGNGTRLTVT.

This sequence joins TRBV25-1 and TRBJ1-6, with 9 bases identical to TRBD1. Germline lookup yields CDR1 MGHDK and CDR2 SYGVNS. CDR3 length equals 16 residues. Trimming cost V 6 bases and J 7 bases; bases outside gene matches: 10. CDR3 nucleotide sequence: TGTGCCAGCAGGGAAACCGGGACAGGGAAGAATTCACCCCTCCACTTT. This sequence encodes CASRETGTGKNSPLHF.